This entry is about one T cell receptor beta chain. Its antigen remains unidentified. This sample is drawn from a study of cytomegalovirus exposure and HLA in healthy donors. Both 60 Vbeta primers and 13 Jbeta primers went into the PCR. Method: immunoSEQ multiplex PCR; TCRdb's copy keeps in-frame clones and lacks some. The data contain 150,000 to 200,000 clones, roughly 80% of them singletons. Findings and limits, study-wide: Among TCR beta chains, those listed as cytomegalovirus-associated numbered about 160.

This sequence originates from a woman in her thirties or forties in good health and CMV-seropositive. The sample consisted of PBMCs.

The CDR3 DNA is TGCGCCAGCAAGAAGGGACTAGCGGGAGACAATGAGCAGTTCTTC. Translation gives CASKKGLAGDNEQFF. The chain employs TRBV10-1 and TRBJ2-1; TRBD2 matches at 14 bases. Germline V gives CDR1 WNHNN, CDR2 SYGVQD (reference sequence). The trim removed 7 bases at V and 5 bases at J, leaving 4 bases unmatched. The CDR3 contains 15 residues.